Following are 26 T cell receptor beta chains from one sample sequenced in a study of monozygotic twins with inflammatory bowel disease. TCRdb re-called the 5' RACE reads; one entry per CDR3 protein, DNA not given. Here the sample table reports 200,000 to 250,000 distinct CDR3 sequences. Material for sequencing was blood. These receptors were obtained from a human donor with ulcerative colitis or Crohn's disease, or a healthy co-twin of an affected twin (not recorded which).

The chain carries TRBV5-6 and TRBJ2-7; TCRdb indicates TRBD1, and absent DNA this call remains unverified. Germline V gives CDR1 SGHDT, CDR2 YYEEEE. The length of the CDR3 is 14 residues. The CDR3 spells CASSPRDRDYEQYF.

The CDR3 sequence is CSVGGYPYGYTF. The rearrangement joins TRBV29-1 to TRBJ1-2. The germline V gene encodes CDR1 SQVTM and CDR2 ANQGSEA. This CDR3 contains 12 residues.

The J gene is TRBJ2-2, the V gene TRBV4-1. CDR3 length: 17 residues. Germline loops: CDR1 MGHRA, CDR2 YSYEKL. The CDR3 sequence is CASSQDRTFANTGELFF.

This chain links TRBV6-1 with TRBJ2-1; TCRdb's D call, TRBD2, is unchecked because there is no DNA. Germline CDR1 is MNHNS and CDR2 is SASEGT. CDR3 length equals 13 residues. The CDR3 protein is CAGRRQGEGEQFF.

The chain carries TRBV20-1 and TRBJ2-1; there is no DNA to check the TCRdb D call of TRBD2. Germline V gene data show CDR1 as DFQATT and CDR2 as SNEGSKA (reference sequence). The CDR3 length is 15 residues. CDR3 loop: CSAGPGGRAYNEQFF.

This chain links TRBV3-1 with TRBJ1-2; TCRdb returns TRBD1, unconfirmable since there is no DNA. Germline V lookup: CDR1 LGHDT, CDR2 YNNKEL (reference sequence). This CDR3 is built from 14 residues. CDR3 loop: CASSQDAGGRGYTF.

CDR3 region: CASSLGTGALNTEAFF. The genes are TRBV7-2 and TRBJ1-1; TCRdb names TRBD1, which stays unverified in the absence of DNA. Germline V CDR1 and CDR2: SGHTA, FQGNSA. The CDR3 consists of 16 residues.

The chain joins TRBV25-1 to TRBJ2-6; TCRdb proposes TRBD2, but this gene call is untestable without DNA. Germline V gene sequence: CDR1 MGHDK, CDR2 SYGVNS. The CDR3 extends over 15 amino acids. CDR3 protein: CASSEGGAGANVLTF.

V gene TRBV7-7 combines with J gene TRBJ2-1; absent DNA, TCRdb's TRBD2 call cannot be checked. The germline V gene encodes CDR1 SSHAT and CDR2 FNYEAQ (reference sequence). The CDR3 consists of 14 residues. The CDR3 sequence is CASSLASGDNEQFF. The full variable domain, completed using reference TRBV7-7 and TRBJ2-1, is GAGVSQSPRYKVTKRGQDVTLRCDPISSHATLYWYQQALGQGPEFLTYFNYEAQPDKSGLPSDRFSAERPEGSISTLTIQRTEQRDSAMYRCASSLASGDNEQFFGPGTRLTVL.

The chain combines TRBV18 with TRBJ1-1. This CDR3 spans 15 amino acids. Germline loops: CDR1 KGHSH, CDR2 LQKENI. The CDR3 here is CASSVTAGLNTEAFF.

The V call is TRBV12-3 or TRBV12-4, the J call TRBJ1-1. The CDR3 loop spans 13 amino acids. The CDR3 region is CASSRAGGTEAFF.

V usage is TRBV5-1 and J usage is TRBJ2-2. Germline loops: CDR1 SGHRS, CDR2 YFSETQ. This CDR3 is built from 14 residues. Here the CDR3 reads CASSIQIYTGELFF. The full variable domain, in which reference TRBV5-1 and TRBJ2-2 provide the parts outside the CDR3, is KAGVTQTPRYLIKTRGQQVTLSCSPISGHRSVSWYQQTPGQGLQFLFEYFSETQRNKGNFPGRFSGRQFSNSRSEMNVSTLELGDSALYLCASSIQIYTGELFFGEGSRLTVL.

The CDR3 region is CASSLEVGVSYEQYF. This rearrangement joins TRBV7-2 to TRBJ2-7; TCRdb reports TRBD1, a call that lacks DNA to check it against. Germline CDR1 is SGHTA and CDR2 is FQGNSA. CDR3 length: 15 amino acids.

The chain employs TRBV29-1 and TRBJ1-2. Germline V gene sequence: CDR1 SQVTM, CDR2 ANQGSEA. This CDR3 comprises 11 residues. The chain's CDR3 is CSIAWGSGYTF. Using reference TRBV29-1 and TRBJ1-2 for the parts outside the CDR3, the full variable domain is SAVISQKPSRDICQRGTSLTIQCQVDSQVTMMFWYRQQPGQSLTLIATANQGSEATYESGFVIDKFPISRPNLTFSTLTVSNMSPEDSSIYLCSIAWGSGYTFGSGTRLTVV.

The gene calls are TRBV10-3 and TRBJ2-3; TCRdb returns TRBD1, unconfirmable since there is no DNA. The CDR3 is 14 amino acids. Per germline, CDR1 ENHRY and CDR2 SYGVKD. The CDR3 reads CAISESPVSDTQYF.

The chain combines TRBV20-1 with TRBJ1-2. This CDR3 spans 14 amino acids. Germline V gene data show CDR1 as DFQATT and CDR2 as SNEGSKA (reference sequence). CDR3 in amino acids: CSARDSEGWGGYTF.

The rearrangement links TRBV3-1 to TRBJ2-7. This CDR3 comprises 16 residues. The germline V gene encodes CDR1 LGHDT and CDR2 YNNKEL (reference sequence). The CDR3 protein is CASSQDPSAMSYEQYF.

The rearrangement uses TRBV7-8 and TRBJ2-2; TCRdb's D call, TRBD2, is unchecked because there is no DNA. The CDR3 contains 16 residues. Germline V gene data show CDR1 as SGHVS and CDR2 as FQNEAQ. CDR3 in amino acids: CASSFLAGWDTGELFF.

The chain employs TRBV3-1 and TRBJ2-7; TCRdb calls TRBD2, which cannot be checked without DNA. The germline CDR1 and CDR2 sequences are LGHDT and YNNKEL (reference sequence). CDR3 length: 13 amino acids. The CDR3 sequence is CASRPRGRHEQYF.

The rearrangement joins TRBV5-4 to TRBJ2-3; as DNA is missing, the TRBD2 call by TCRdb cannot be tested. CDR1 is SGHNT and CDR2 is YYREEE in the germline V gene (reference sequence). This CDR3 is 14 amino acids long. This CDR3 reads CATGTPSKTDTQYF.

The rearrangement uses TRBV15 and TRBJ2-7; the D gene TCRdb calls, TRBD2, cannot be checked with no DNA. This CDR3 has 15 residues. The germline gives CDR1 LNHNV, CDR2 YYDKDF (reference sequence). The CDR3 protein is CATSRVSGSNYEQYF.

The genes are TRBV27 and TRBJ2-5; the TCRdb D gene call, TRBD1, has no DNA to confirm it. Germline CDR1 MNHEY, CDR2 SMNVEV (reference sequence). The CDR3 has 14 amino acids. CDR3 sequence: CASSTQTGWETQYF.

The chain has TRBV5-1 and TRBJ1-1; as DNA is missing, the TRBD1 call by TCRdb cannot be tested. Germline V gene data show CDR1 as SGHRS and CDR2 as YFSETQ. The CDR3 loop spans 15 amino acids. CDR3 residues: CASSLFLQGDTEAFF.

V and J are TRBV15 and TRBJ1-1; absent DNA, TCRdb's TRBD1 call cannot be checked. This CDR3 comprises 15 residues. The germline CDR1 and CDR2 sequences are LNHNV and YYDKDF (reference sequence). The CDR3 loop reads CATSRETGTNTEAFF. The full variable domain, its missing parts supplied by reference TRBV15 and TRBJ1-1, is DAMVIQNPRYQVTQFGKPVTLSCSQTLNHNVMYWYQQKSSQAPKLLFHYYDKDFNNEADTPDNFQSRRPNTSFCFLDIRSPGLGDTAMYLCATSRETGTNTEAFFGQGTRLTVV.

The rearrangement joins TRBV11-1 to TRBJ2-1; the D gene TCRdb calls, TRBD1, cannot be checked with no DNA. This CDR3 region has 18 residues. The germline V gene encodes CDR1 SGHAT and CDR2 FQDESV (reference sequence). The CDR3 loop reads CASSSLSGTGRAYNEQFF.

The chain is built from TRBV11-2 and TRBJ1-5. The CDR3 consists of 13 residues. Germline V gene data show CDR1 as SGHAT and CDR2 as FQNNGV. CDR3 residues: CASSRSSIQPQHF.